This record looks at one T cell receptor (beta chain) sequence and its context. This clonotype was seen a few times. This clone's antigen is unknown. No clone much larger than this one lies a single base away; base qualities are absent. Via the germline V gene, CDR1 is LGHNA and CDR2 YSLEER. The CDR3 measures 15 amino acids from cysteine to phenylalanine. Only the CDR3 DNA stays, 45 bases, in frame from base 1. Ends trimmed: V by 0 bases, J by 2 bases; bases unmatched to a gene: 4. This entry is derived from a study of T-cell reconstitution after alpha-beta-depleted transplantation in children (dated by TCRdb to 2016 to 2017). Background on the whole study: Using TCR repertoire profiling, the study followed T-cell immune reconstitution in a quantitative way in children after TCRalphabeta/CD19-depleted allogeneic hematopoietic cell transplantation. Study-level results and caveats: The apparently early alphabetaT-cell count recovery about two months after transplant was reportedly dependent on only several hundred rapidly expanded clones derived from non-depleted graft cells. In some patients, the high TCRbeta diversity seen at day 60 was put down to recipient T cells and intrathymic progenitors that had survived conditioning. Over subsequent months, a decline in hyperexpanded clone frequencies was noted, and after one year, T-cell counts and TCRbeta diversity were mostly ascribed to newly produced T cells.

Libraries came from PCR. Sequencing was performed on an Illumina HiSeq 2500. TCR libraries were prepared with molecular barcoding, using unique molecular identifiers to normalize TCRbeta repertoire quantification. TCRdb cleaned the public reads at Q25 with fastp, built clones with MiXCR and kept in-frame beta chains. One record per CDR3 amino acid sequence lists the most common genes and DNA. The sample table holds 200,000 to 250,000 distinct CDR3 sequences, of which approximately 8% were seen once. Under 40% of the sample goes to the ten largest clones. Explained via the paper, the treatment or condition label denotes: allogeneic hematopoietic cell transplantation with graft depleted of TCRalphabeta T cells and CD19 B cells. The transplant recipients were children given TCRalphabeta/CD19-depleted allogeneic hematopoietic cell grafts.

The TCR was taken from a male patient between 2 and 10 years old who had a stem cell transplant for acute myeloid leukemia, so the T cells may come from the graft donor. The sample consisted of PBMCs, mostly from graft donor cells, taken 360 days after TCRalphabeta/CD19-depleted stem cell transplant. Recombination joined TRBV4-3 with TRBJ2-7, and TRBD2 matches 7 of the central bases. The base sequence is TGCGCCAGCAGCCAAGATCGACTAGCCACCTACGAGCAGTACTTC. Translated, this gives CASSQDRLATYEQYF.